This T cell receptor beta chain came from a study of shared clonotypes between healthy human individuals. Whole-study findings and limits: In a few donors, around 4.8% of naive CD4 clonotypes appeared in common. Sampling used blood alone; tissue repertoires probably differ.

On this clone: What it binds is unknown.

CDR1 SGHTA and CDR2 FQGNSA come from the germline V gene. J gave up 6 bases and V 4 bases, and 5 bases lay outside the gene matches. The CDR3 is 15 amino acids. In the original processing: In the immunoSEQ data, sequences were junction-only and lacked quality scores, so filtering differed. Only in-frame clones appear in the TCRdb table, and some are missing; sequencing was by immunoSEQ multiplex PCR. D and trimming come from the DNA, and the V and J calls and clone size come from that table. Here the sample spans a few million clones, 85% to 95% being singletons. The sequenced material came from naive CD4+ T cells sorted from blood. The subset is: CD45RA+ positively selected. The V and J genes are TRBV7-2 and TRBJ1-6, with 8 bases lining up with TRBD1. The source of this sequence is a man younger than 35 in good health. CDR3 amino acids: CASSSTGGTNSPLHF. For the CDR3, the DNA is TGTGCCAGCAGCTCCACAGGGGGGACTAATTCACCCCTCCACTTT.